Here is one T cell receptor beta chain with its context. Each CDR3 protein gets one entry after TCRdb re-called the 5' RACE reads with MiXCR. The table lists roughly 81,000 distinct CDR3 sequences, around 15% of them singletons. This sample was included in a study of human T cells and chemical hapten exposure. The authors extracted total RNA from unfractionated whole blood. The receptor was derived from a female donor in good health.

CDR3 loop: CAWSFRSMNTEAFF. The CDR3 DNA reads as TGTGCCTGGAGTTTCAGAAGCATGAACACTGAAGCTTTCTTT. The chain couples TRBV30 to TRBJ1-1, with D uncertain. The V and J ends lost 2 bases and 0 bases respectively, with 10 bases between them. The CDR3 runs to 14 residues. Germline assignment: CDR1 GTSNPN and CDR2 SVGIG (reference sequence).